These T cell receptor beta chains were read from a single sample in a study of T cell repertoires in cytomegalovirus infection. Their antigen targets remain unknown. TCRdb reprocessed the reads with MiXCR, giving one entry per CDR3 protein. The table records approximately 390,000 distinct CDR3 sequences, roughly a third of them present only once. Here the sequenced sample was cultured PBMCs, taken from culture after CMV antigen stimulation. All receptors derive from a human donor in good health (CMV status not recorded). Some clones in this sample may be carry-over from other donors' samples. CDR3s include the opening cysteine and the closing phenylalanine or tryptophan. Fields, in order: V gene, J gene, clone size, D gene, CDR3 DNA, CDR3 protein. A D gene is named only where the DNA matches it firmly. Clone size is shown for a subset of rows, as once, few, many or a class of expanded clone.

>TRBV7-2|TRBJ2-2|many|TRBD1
TGTGCCAGCAGCTCGGGACAGGGAACCGGGGAGCTGTTTTTT
CASSSGQGTGELFF
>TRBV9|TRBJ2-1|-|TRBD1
TGTGCCAGCAGCGTCCGCAGGGGGCGAAATCCAGCGGCGAATGAGCAGTTCTTC
CASSVRRGRNPAANEQFF
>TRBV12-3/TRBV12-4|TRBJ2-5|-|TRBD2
TGTGCCAGCACGCGGCTAGCGGGAGCAGAGACCCAGTACTTC
CASTRLAGAETQYF
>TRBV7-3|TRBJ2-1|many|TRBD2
TGTGCCAGCAGCTTAGGGTTAGGGACTAGCGGGAGGGTCGGTACGGATGAGCAGTTCTTC
CASSLGLGTSGRVGTDEQFF
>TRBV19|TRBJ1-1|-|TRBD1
TGTGCCAGTACGGGAGGGGGCATCGGGAACACTGAAGCTTTCTTT
CASTGGGIGNTEAFF
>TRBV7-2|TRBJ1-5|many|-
TGTGCCAGCAGCTTATGGCACTATAGCAATCAGCCCCAGCATTTT
CASSLWHYSNQPQHF
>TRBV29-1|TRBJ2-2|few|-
TGCAGCGTTGAGATTCCAGGGCCCGGGGAGCTGTTTTTT
CSVEIPGPGELFF
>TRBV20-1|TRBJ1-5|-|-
TGCAGTGCTAGTAGCGTCCAGGGGTTTCGGAATCAGCCCCAGCATTTT
CSASSVQGFRNQPQHF
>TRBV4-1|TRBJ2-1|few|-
TGCGCCAGCAGCCAAGACCCCACGGCGGAGGATGAGCAGTTCTTC
CASSQDPTAEDEQFF
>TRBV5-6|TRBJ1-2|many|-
TGTGCCAGCAGCTTGGATCGAGAGTATGGCTACACCTTC
CASSLDREYGYTF
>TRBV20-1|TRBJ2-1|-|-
TGCAGTGCTGGTATACCGGACCGACAATACAATGAGCAGTTCTTC
CSAGIPDRQYNEQFF
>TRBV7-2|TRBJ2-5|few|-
TGTGCCAGCAGCTTTATGGGGGGCTGGCAAGAGACCCAGTACTTC
CASSFMGGWQETQYF
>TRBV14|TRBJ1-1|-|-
TGTGCCAGCAGCGTACTAGTGGGTGAGCGGACTGAAGCTTTCTTT
CASSVLVGERTEAFF